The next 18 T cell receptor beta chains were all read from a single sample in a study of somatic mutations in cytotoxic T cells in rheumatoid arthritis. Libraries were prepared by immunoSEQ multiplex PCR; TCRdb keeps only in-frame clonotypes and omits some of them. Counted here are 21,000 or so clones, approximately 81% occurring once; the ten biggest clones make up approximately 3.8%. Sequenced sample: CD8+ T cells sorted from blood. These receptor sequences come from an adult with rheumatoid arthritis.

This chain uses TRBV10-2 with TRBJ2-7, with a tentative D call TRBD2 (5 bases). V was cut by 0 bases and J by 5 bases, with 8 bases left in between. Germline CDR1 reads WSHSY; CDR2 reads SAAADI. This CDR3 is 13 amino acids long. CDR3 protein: CASSESRENEQYF. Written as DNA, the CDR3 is TGCGCCAGCAGTGAGTCGAGGGAAAACGAGCAGTACTTC.

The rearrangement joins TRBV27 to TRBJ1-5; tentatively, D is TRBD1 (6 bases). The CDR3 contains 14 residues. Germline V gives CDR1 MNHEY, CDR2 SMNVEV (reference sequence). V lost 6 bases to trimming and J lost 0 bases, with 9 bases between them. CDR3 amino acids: CASRGGGSNQPQHF. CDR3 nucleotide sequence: TGTGCCAGCAGAGGGGGGGGTAGCAATCAGCCCCAGCATTTT.

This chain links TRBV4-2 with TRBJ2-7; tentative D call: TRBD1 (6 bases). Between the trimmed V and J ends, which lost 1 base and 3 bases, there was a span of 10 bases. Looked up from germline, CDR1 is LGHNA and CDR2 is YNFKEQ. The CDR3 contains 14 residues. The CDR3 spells CASSQAGTYYEQYF. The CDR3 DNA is TGTGCCAGCAGCCAAGCCGGGACATACTACGAGCAGTACTTC.

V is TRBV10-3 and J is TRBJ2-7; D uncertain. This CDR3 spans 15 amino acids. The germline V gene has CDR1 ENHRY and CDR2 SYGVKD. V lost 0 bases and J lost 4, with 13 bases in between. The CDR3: CAISESFGRAYEQYF. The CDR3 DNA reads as TGTGCCATCAGTGAGTCGTTTGGAAGGGCTTACGAGCAGTACTTC.

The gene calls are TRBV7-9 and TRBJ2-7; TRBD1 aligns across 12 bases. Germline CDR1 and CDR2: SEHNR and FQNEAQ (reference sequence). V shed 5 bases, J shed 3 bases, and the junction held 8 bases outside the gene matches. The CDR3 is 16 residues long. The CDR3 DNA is TGTGCCAGCAGCCCTAGGTGGGACAGGGGGCTCTACGAGCAGTACTTC. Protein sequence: CASSPRWDRGLYEQYF.

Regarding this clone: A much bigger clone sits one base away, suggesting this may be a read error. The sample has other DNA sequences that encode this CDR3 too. This chain's CDR3 is CASSLGYTEAFF. The CDR3 bases are TGTGCCAGCAGCTTAGGTTACACTGAAGCTTTCTTT. The chain is built from TRBV7-9 and TRBJ1-1, with unresolved D. The CDR3 is made up of 12 amino acids. Germline V gene sequence: CDR1 SEHNR, CDR2 FQNEAQ (reference sequence). Deletions cut 1 base from V and 3 bases from J, with 3 bases between.

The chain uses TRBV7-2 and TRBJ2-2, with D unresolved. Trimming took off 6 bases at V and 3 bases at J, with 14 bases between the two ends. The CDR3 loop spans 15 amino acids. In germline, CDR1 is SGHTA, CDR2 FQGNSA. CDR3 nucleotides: TGTGCCAGCAGACCCGGACCGAGAGACACCGGGGAGCTGTTTTTT. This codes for CASRPGPRDTGELFF.

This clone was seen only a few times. In DNA, the CDR3 is TGTGCCAGCAGCTTAACAGGACAGGGCGAAAAACTGTTTTTT. Its protein is CASSLTGQGEKLFF. The chain couples TRBV11-2 to TRBJ1-4, with TRBD1 matching 8 bases. The V gene's germline CDR1 is SGHAT and CDR2 FQNNGV. The trim removed 2 bases at V and 8 bases at J, leaving 4 bases unmatched. The CDR3 is 14 residues long.

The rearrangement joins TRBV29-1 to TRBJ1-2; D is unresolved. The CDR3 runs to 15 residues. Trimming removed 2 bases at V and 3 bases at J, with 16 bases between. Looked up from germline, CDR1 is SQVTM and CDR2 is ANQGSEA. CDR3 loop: CSVEKGSRGDYGYTF. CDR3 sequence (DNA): TGCAGCGTTGAAAAAGGGAGCCGTGGGGACTATGGCTACACCTTC.

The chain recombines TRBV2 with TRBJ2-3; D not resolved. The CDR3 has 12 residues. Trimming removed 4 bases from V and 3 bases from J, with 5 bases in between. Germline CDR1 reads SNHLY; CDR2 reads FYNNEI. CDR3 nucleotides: TGTGCCAGCAGTGTTGTGACAGATACGCAGTATTTT. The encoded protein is CASSVVTDTQYF.

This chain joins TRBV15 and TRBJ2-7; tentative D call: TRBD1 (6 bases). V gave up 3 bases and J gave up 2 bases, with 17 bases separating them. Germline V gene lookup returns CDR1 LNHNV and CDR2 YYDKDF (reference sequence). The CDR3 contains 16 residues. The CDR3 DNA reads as TGTGCCACCAGCAGCCTTGGGGGCAAAACGGCCTACGAGCAGTACTTC. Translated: CATSSLGGKTAYEQYF.

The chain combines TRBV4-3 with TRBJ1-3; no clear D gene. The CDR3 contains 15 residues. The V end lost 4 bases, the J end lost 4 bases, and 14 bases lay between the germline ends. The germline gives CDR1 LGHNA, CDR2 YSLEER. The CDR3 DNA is TGCGCCAGCAGCCGCCTAGGGATTTCCGGAAACACCATATATTTT. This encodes CASSRLGISGNTIYF.

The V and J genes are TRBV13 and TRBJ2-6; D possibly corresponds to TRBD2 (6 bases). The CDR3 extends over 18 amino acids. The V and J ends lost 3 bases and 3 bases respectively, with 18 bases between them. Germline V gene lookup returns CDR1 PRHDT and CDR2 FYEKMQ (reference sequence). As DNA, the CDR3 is TGTGCCAGCAGCTTTTTGGAGGGCCGGGGTTTTGGGGCCAACGTCCTGACTTTC. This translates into CASSFLEGRGFGANVLTF.

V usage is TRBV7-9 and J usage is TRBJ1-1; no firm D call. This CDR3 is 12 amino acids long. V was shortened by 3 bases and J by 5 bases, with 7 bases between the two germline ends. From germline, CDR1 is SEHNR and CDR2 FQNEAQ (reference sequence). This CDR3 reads CASSLWDTEAFF. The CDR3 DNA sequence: TGTGCCAGCAGCTTGTGGGATACTGAAGCTTTCTTT.

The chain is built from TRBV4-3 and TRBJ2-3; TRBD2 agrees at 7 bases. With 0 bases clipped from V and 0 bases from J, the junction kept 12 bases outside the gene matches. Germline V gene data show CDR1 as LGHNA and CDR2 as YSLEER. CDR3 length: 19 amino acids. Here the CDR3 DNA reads TGCGCCAGCAGCCAAGATGCGTGGGAGGGCGAGACTAGCACAGATACGCAGTATTTT. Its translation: CASSQDAWEGETSTDTQYF.

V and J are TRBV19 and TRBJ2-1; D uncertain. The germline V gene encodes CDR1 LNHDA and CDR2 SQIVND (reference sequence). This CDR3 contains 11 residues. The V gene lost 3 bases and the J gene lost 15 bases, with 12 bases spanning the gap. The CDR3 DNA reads TGTGCCAGTAGTATCCCCTCGACATGGTTCTTC. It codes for CASSIPSTWFF.

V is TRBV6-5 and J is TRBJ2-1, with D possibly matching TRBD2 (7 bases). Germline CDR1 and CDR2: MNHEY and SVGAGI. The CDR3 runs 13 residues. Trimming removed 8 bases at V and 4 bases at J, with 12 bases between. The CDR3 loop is CASRGAGYNEQFF. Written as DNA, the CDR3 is TGTGCCAGCCGGGGGGCGGGGTACAATGAGCAGTTCTTC.

The DNA for the CDR3 is TGTGCCAGCTACCGCTCCCATGTCCTAGCGTTCCAGGTAGATACGCAGTATTTT. Translating it yields CASYRSHVLAFQVDTQYF. The chain joins TRBV7-9 to TRBJ2-3; D may be TRBD2 (6 bases). Trimming shortened V by 8 bases and J by 5 bases, and 29 bases separated the two germline ends. The germline CDR1 and CDR2 sequences are SEHNR and FQNEAQ (reference sequence). The CDR3 spans 18 residues.